One and the same sample provided the 20 T cell receptor beta chains below, sequenced in a study of T-cell memory formation after mild COVID-19. MiXCR, run by TCRdb on the 5' RACE reads, gives a single entry per CDR3 protein. The profile covers roughly 190,000 distinct CDR3 sequences, with about 11% appearing a single time and approximately 3% taken by the ten largest. The source material was PBMCs or a T cell subset sorted from them (not recorded which). The receptors originated from a man aged 18 to 29 who had mild COVID-19 (a few samples of this study predate the infection). Cell type and time point are not known.

This clonotype was observed a few times. The chain uses TRBV7-2 and TRBJ2-2; maybe TRBD1 (6 bases). This CDR3 is 15 amino acids long. The V gene's germline CDR1 is SGHTA and CDR2 FQGNSA. Between the trimmed V and J ends, which lost 5 bases and 8 bases, there was a span of 18 bases. DNA of the CDR3: TGTGCCAGCAGCCGTATCCGGGACACCGGGGGGGAGCTGTTTTTT. Translation: CASSRIRDTGGELFF. Combining the CDR3 with reference TRBV7-2 and TRBJ2-2 gives the whole variable domain GAGVSQSPSNKVTEKGKDVELRCDPISGHTALYWYRQSLGQGLEFLIYFQGNSAPDKSGLPSDRFSAERTGGSVSTLTIQRTQQEDSAVYLCASSRIRDTGGELFFGEGSRLTVL.

V usage is TRBV7-3 and J usage is TRBJ1-1; unclear D gene. V lost 5 bases to trimming and J lost 0 bases, with 13 bases between them. The germline V gene has CDR1 SGHTA and CDR2 FQGTGA. This CDR3 is 15 amino acids long. The CDR3 here is CASSPPGELNTEAFF. CDR3 nucleotide sequence: TGTGCCAGCAGCCCCCCCGGGGAGCTGAACACTGAAGCTTTCTTT.

This clonotype has just a few counts. V and J are TRBV5-5 and TRBJ2-3; D gene uncertain. Germline V gene sequence: CDR1 SGHKS, CDR2 YYEKEE (reference sequence). Trimming cost V 1 base and J 4 bases, with 10 bases left between them. This CDR3 is built from 14 residues. The CDR3 is CASSLSGISDTQYF. As DNA, the CDR3 is TGTGCCAGCAGCTTGAGTGGGATCTCAGATACGCAGTATTTT. The entire variable domain, with the rest obtained from reference TRBV5-5 and TRBJ2-3, is as follows: DAGVTQSPTHLIKTRGQQVTLRCSPISGHKSVSWYQQVLGQGPQFIFQYYEKEERGRGNFPDRFSARQFPNYSSELNVNALLLGDSALYLCASSLSGISDTQYFGPGTRLTVL.

Only a few counts were recorded for this clonotype. The chain is built from TRBV20-1 and TRBJ1-2; 7 nucleotides agree with TRBD1. Germline V gives CDR1 DFQATT, CDR2 SNEGSKA (reference sequence). After removal of 4 bases from V and 8 bases from J, the junction contained 10 bases not matched to a gene. CDR3 size: 13 residues. Here the CDR3 reads CSAIGTVARGYTF. CDR3 DNA: TGCAGTGCTATAGGGACAGTCGCGAGGGGCTACACCTTC.

This clonotype was seen only a few times. The CDR3 DNA sequence: TGTGCCAATTCCCACCGGGGGTCGCCCACCAATGAGCAGTTCTTC. Its translation is CANSHRGSPTNEQFF. V gene TRBV7-9 combines with J gene TRBJ2-1; D might be TRBD2 (6 bases). Germline V gene lookup returns CDR1 SEHNR and CDR2 FQNEAQ (reference sequence). This CDR3 is 15 amino acids long. Trimming pared 10 bases from V and 6 bases from J, leaving 22 bases between.

This clonotype was recorded a few times. This sequence joins TRBV6-2 or TRBV6-3 and TRBJ1-5; 7 bases are a match to TRBD1. This CDR3 has 15 residues. Trimming cost V 6 bases and J 0 bases; bases outside gene matches: 5. CDR1 is MNHEY and CDR2 is SVGEGT in the germline V gene. The CDR3 loop is CASRGTENSNQPQHF. The CDR3 region has the DNA TGTGCCAGCAGAGGGACAGAGAATAGCAATCAGCCCCAGCATTTT.

V and J are TRBV5-1 and TRBJ1-1; 7 bases line up with TRBD1. Trimming cost V 2 bases and J 6 bases; bases outside gene matches: 13. In germline, CDR1 is SGHRS, CDR2 YFSETQ. The CDR3 totals 16 residues. CDR3 amino acids: CASSFESGQSDPEAFF. In nucleotides, the CDR3 is TGCGCCAGCAGCTTCGAGTCGGGACAGTCGGACCCTGAAGCTTTCTTT.

J is TRBJ2-7 and V is TRBV4-3; TRBD2 is a possible D gene (6 bases). With 2 bases removed from V and 4 bases from J, the gap between germline ends came to 15 bases. Germline CDR1 LGHNA, CDR2 YSLEER. This CDR3 contains 15 residues. CDR3 bases: TGCGCCAGCAGCCAATTGGCGGGGTTGGGGTACGAGCAGTACTTC. This codes for CASSQLAGLGYEQYF.

This clonotype was seen ten or more times. V is TRBV11-2 and J is TRBJ2-3; D assignment may be TRBD1 or TRBD2 (6 bases each). Germline values: CDR1 SGHAT, CDR2 FQNNGV. The CDR3 has 16 amino acids. Between the trimmed V and J ends, which lost 4 bases and 5 bases, there was a span of 19 bases. The CDR3 nucleotides read TGTGCCAGCAGCTCCCTTCCGGGGGCTGGGGGAGATACGCAGTATTTT. Translated: CASSSLPGAGGDTQYF.

This clonotype was counted once. J is TRBJ1-1 and V is TRBV6-5; D remains ambiguous. Trimming removed 5 bases at V and 5 bases at J, with 12 bases between. The germline V gene has CDR1 MNHEY and CDR2 SVGAGI. This CDR3 is 13 amino acids long. The chain's CDR3 is CASSLGVRTEAFF. CDR3 bases: TGTGCCAGCAGTCTCGGAGTGAGGACTGAAGCTTTCTTT.

This clonotype was detected a few times. V usage is TRBV4-1 and J usage is TRBJ1-1; D is unresolved. CDR3 length: 15 residues. Germline V gene data show CDR1 as MGHRA and CDR2 as YSYEKL. Trimming took 0 bases from V and 11 from J, leaving 19 bases between them. DNA of the CDR3: TGCGCCAGCAGCCAAGACCATTTACAAACCAGGACGGCTTTCTTT. It encodes CASSQDHLQTRTAFF.

This clonotype was observed at least ten times. This sequence joins TRBV12-3 or TRBV12-4 and TRBJ2-5; D gene uncertain. The CDR3 contains 13 residues. Trimming left V 5 bases short and J 3 bases short, with 10 bases between. The CDR3 nucleotides read TGTGCCAGCAGTCCCGACAAGGAAGAGACCCAGTACTTC. This gives the protein CASSPDKEETQYF.

V is TRBV5-1 and J is TRBJ2-7; 7 bases are a match to TRBD1. Germline CDR1 SGHRS, CDR2 YFSETQ. There are 15 residues in the CDR3. The J segment lost 6 bases and the V segment lost 4 bases, leaving 13 bases of the junction unmatched. DNA for the CDR3: TGCGCCAGCAGCCCTAGTGGGACAGCGCGCGGCGAGCAGTACTTC. Translation gives CASSPSGTARGEQYF. Full variable domain (remainder filled in from reference TRBV5-1 and TRBJ2-7): KAGVTQTPRYLIKTRGQQVTLSCSPISGHRSVSWYQQTPGQGLQFLFEYFSETQRNKGNFPGRFSGRQFSNSRSEMNVSTLELGDSALYLCASSPSGTARGEQYFGPGTRLTVT.

This clonotype has a handful of counts. The rearrangement joins TRBV7-2 to TRBJ2-5, with D unclear. Germline assignment: CDR1 SGHTA and CDR2 FQGNSA. V shed 5 bases and J shed 2 bases, with 15 bases lying between them. CDR3 length equals 15 residues. The CDR3 sequence: CASSPRPSEQETQYF. The CDR3 nucleotides are TGTGCCAGCAGCCCCCGACCATCTGAACAAGAGACCCAGTACTTC.

The chain joins TRBV5-4 to TRBJ2-3, with 14 bases identical to TRBD2. The length of the CDR3 is 18 residues. The junction had 11 bases not matched to a gene; V was cut back by 4 bases and J by 4 bases. The germline CDR1 and CDR2 sequences are SGHNT and YYREEE (reference sequence). The CDR3 reads CASSQGGLAGGSADTQYF. The DNA for the CDR3 is TGTGCCAGCAGCCAGGGCGGACTAGCGGGGGGTAGTGCAGATACGCAGTATTTT.

This rearrangement joins TRBV4-3 to TRBJ2-3; 10 bases agree with TRBD2. Germline loops: CDR1 LGHNA, CDR2 YSLEER. V gave up 0 bases and J gave up 6 bases; unmatched junction bases: 6. CDR3 length: 16 amino acids. CDR3 sequence: CASSQEAGGLRDTQYF. CDR3 sequence (DNA): TGCGCCAGCAGCCAAGAAGCGGGGGGGTTAAGGGATACGCAGTATTTT.

This clonotype has only a few counts. The chain links TRBV24-1 to TRBJ1-3, with D uncertain. The CDR3 covers 15 residues. The V end lost 8 bases, the J end lost 0 bases, and 13 bases lay between the germline ends. CDR1 is KGHDR, CDR2 SFDVKD, per germline. CDR3 nucleotide sequence: TGTGCCACCAATCGCCGCACCTTCTCTGGAAACACCATATATTTT. This gives the protein CATNRRTFSGNTIYF.

The chain combines TRBV20-1 with TRBJ2-1, with D tentatively TRBD1 or TRBD2 (5 bases each). V was shortened by 3 bases and J by 9 bases, with 18 bases between the two germline ends. The CDR3 runs 14 residues. CDR1 DFQATT and CDR2 SNEGSKA come from the germline V gene (reference sequence). The CDR3 DNA is TGCAGTGCTAGGCTAGCAGGGAGCAGGATTGAGCAGTTCTTC. This gives the protein CSARLAGSRIEQFF.

This clonotype was counted a few times. The DNA of the CDR3 is TGCGCCAGCAGCCAGAATTCCATGAGCGGAACTGAAGCTTTCTTT. This sequence encodes CASSQNSMSGTEAFF. The chain links TRBV5-1 to TRBJ1-1; D is ambiguous. Per the germline V gene, CDR1 is SGHRS and CDR2 is YFSETQ. CDR3 length equals 15 residues. The V end lost 4 bases, the J end lost 5 bases, and 18 bases lay between the germline ends.

The sample holds a few counts of this clonotype. The chain carries TRBV6-2 or TRBV6-3 and TRBJ2-3; perhaps TRBD2 as D (5 bases). V was pared by 3 bases and J by 5 bases, with 9 bases between. The germline V gene encodes CDR1 MNHEY and CDR2 SVGEGT. The CDR3 extends over 13 amino acids. CDR3 sequence (DNA): TGTGCCAGCAGTTATAGCGTTGTAGATACGCAGTATTTT. Its translation: CASSYSVVDTQYF.